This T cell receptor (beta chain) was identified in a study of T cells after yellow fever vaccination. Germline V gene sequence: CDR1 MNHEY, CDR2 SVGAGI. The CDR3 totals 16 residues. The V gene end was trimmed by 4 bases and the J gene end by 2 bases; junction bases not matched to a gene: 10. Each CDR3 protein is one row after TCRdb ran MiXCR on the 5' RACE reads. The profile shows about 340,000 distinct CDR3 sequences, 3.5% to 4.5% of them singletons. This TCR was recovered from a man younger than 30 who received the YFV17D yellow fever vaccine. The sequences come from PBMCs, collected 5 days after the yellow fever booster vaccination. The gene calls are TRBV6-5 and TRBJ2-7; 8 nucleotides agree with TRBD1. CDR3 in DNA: TGTGCCAGCAGTTCGAAAGGACAGGGATGGCCCTACGAGCAGTACGTC. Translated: CASSSKGQGWPYEQYV.